These 24 T cell receptor beta chains were all obtained from the same sample, sequenced in a study of CD8 T cells in acute hepatitis C reinfection. Regarding time point: naive CD8 control sorted from an acute-time-point sample. TCRdb's table, derived via immunoSEQ multiplex PCR, lists solely in-frame clones and lacks some. The sample records 30,000 to 45,000 clones, roughly 88% being singletons. The sample was naive CD8+ T cells from PBMCs. These receptors all come from a young woman who spontaneously cleared hepatitis C infection.

As concerns this clone: Relative to the germline gene, one junction end is altered; a read error may explain this. Other DNA sequences in this specimen translate into the identical CDR3. The V and J genes are TRBV5-1 and TRBJ2-1; D perhaps matches TRBD2 (5 bases). Germline lookup yields CDR1 SGHRS and CDR2 YFSETQ. CDR3 size: 16 residues. This chain's CDR3 is CASSPEGRSSYNEQFF. DNA of the CDR3: TGCGCCAGCAGCCCCGAGGGTAGGAGCTCCTACAATGAACAGTTCTTC. The whole variable domain, filled in from reference TRBV5-1 and TRBJ2-1, reads KAGVTQTPRYLIKTRGQQVTLSCSPISGHRSVSWYQQTPGQGLQFLFEYFSETQRNKGNFPGRFSGRQFSNSRSEMNVSTLELGDSALYLCASSPEGRSSYNEQFFGPGTRLTVL.

The chain carries TRBV13 and TRBJ2-7; D could derive from TRBD1 or TRBD2 (5 bases each). V lost 5 bases and J lost 4, with 18 bases in between. This CDR3 region has 15 residues. Germline V CDR1 and CDR2: PRHDT, FYEKMQ (reference sequence). CDR3 residues: CASSAAGTKGYEQYF. CDR3 nucleotide sequence: TGTGCCAGCAGCGCCGCCGGGACCAAGGGGTACGAGCAGTACTTC.

The chain joins TRBV4-1 to TRBJ2-1; D gene ambiguous. The CDR3 has 12 residues. V was clipped by 4 bases and J by 5 bases, with 6 bases between them. Germline CDR1 and CDR2: MGHRA and YSYEKL. CDR3 protein: CASSPVNNEQFF. CDR3 DNA sequence: TGCGCCAGCAGCCCCGTTAACAATGAGCAGTTCTTC.

This clone was counted only a few times. This chain connects TRBV10-3 to TRBJ1-3; no reliable D call. CDR3 size: 11 residues. V dropped 10 bases and J dropped 2 bases, with 6 bases sitting between them. Germline V lookup: CDR1 ENHRY, CDR2 SYGVKD. The DNA of the CDR3 is TGTGCCACCTTGGCTGGAAACACCATATATTTT. It translates to CATLAGNTIYF.

V is TRBV27 and J is TRBJ2-3, with 8 bases lining up with TRBD1. The CDR3 runs to 14 residues. Germline-derived CDR1 and CDR2 are MNHEY and SMNVEV (reference sequence). Germline trimming cut 1 base from V and 8 bases from J; bases unmatched to any gene: 5. The CDR3 DNA reads as TGTGCCAGCAGTTTATACAGGGGGGCGGGTACGCAGTATTTT. It is translated as CASSLYRGAGTQYF.

The chain links TRBV5-6 to TRBJ1-1; D gene unclear. The V and J ends lost 7 bases and 3 bases respectively, with 10 bases between them. The CDR3 extends over 12 amino acids. The germline V gene encodes CDR1 SGHDT and CDR2 YYEEEE. CDR3 amino acids: CASSIGDTEAFF. In nucleotides, the CDR3 is TGTGCCAGCTCAATAGGTGACACTGAAGCTTTCTTT.

V gene TRBV7-8 combines with J gene TRBJ2-1; 10 nucleotides agree with TRBD2. CDR1 SGHVS and CDR2 FQNEAQ come from the germline V gene. The trim removed 7 bases at V and 6 bases at J, leaving 6 bases unmatched. This CDR3 has 14 residues. Written as DNA, the CDR3 is TGTGCCAGCATCGCGACTAGCGGGTTCAATGAGCAGTTCTTC. Translation gives CASIATSGFNEQFF.

This clone has just one count. The chain uses TRBV27 and TRBJ2-1; a possible D gene is TRBD2 (6 bases). V lost 3 bases and J 7 bases, leaving 13 bases between the germline ends. Germline values: CDR1 MNHEY, CDR2 SMNVEV (reference sequence). The CDR3 has 14 amino acids. CDR3 loop: CASSFFGGWNEQFF. The CDR3 region has the DNA TGTGCCAGCAGTTTTTTTGGGGGGTGGAATGAGCAGTTCTTC.

This chain connects TRBV2 to TRBJ2-1; D perhaps matches TRBD1 (6 bases). Germline CDR1 SNHLY, CDR2 FYNNEI. This CDR3 region has 12 residues. V gave up 4 bases and J gave up 6 bases, with 7 bases separating them. CDR3 loop: CASSGGGNEQFF. The CDR3 bases are TGTGCCAGCAGTGGAGGGGGCAATGAGCAGTTCTTC.

The chain recombines TRBV7-9 with TRBJ1-4; 8 bases line up with TRBD1. Germline loops: CDR1 SEHNR, CDR2 FQNEAQ (reference sequence). With 5 bases clipped from V and 8 bases from J, the junction kept 7 bases outside the gene matches. CDR3 length equals 14 residues. The CDR3 reads CASSPTGAKEKLFF. DNA of the CDR3: TGTGCCAGCAGCCCGACAGGGGCGAAAGAAAAACTGTTTTTT.

This clone occurred a few times. The CDR3 DNA follows: TGTGCCAGCAGTTTAGGCCGTCTTCCAGCCTACGAGCAGTACTTC. Residues: CASSLGRLPAYEQYF. The rearrangement joins TRBV27 to TRBJ2-7; D call uncertain. Trimming removed 2 bases from V and 2 bases from J, with 13 bases in between. The CDR3 consists of 15 residues. Germline V CDR1 and CDR2: MNHEY, SMNVEV (reference sequence).

V and J are TRBV6-5 and TRBJ2-7; possibly TRBD1 for D (5 bases). V was pared by 6 bases and J by 6 bases, with 12 bases between. Germline CDR1 is MNHEY and CDR2 is SVGAGI. The CDR3 has 12 amino acids. CDR3 sequence reads: CASSQGSIEQYF. The CDR3 DNA follows: TGTGCCAGCAGCCAGGGTTCCATCGAGCAGTACTTC.

The V call is TRBV11-2, the J call TRBJ2-7, with D perhaps matching TRBD2 (6 bases). Trimming pared 3 bases from V and 6 bases from J, leaving 15 bases between. CDR3 size: 14 residues. Germline-derived CDR1 and CDR2 are SGHAT and FQNNGV. The CDR3 DNA sequence: TGTGCCAGCAGCTTCTGGAGGGATGAAGTCGAGCAGTACTTC. Encoded protein: CASSFWRDEVEQYF. Full variable domain (missing parts from reference TRBV11-2 and TRBJ2-7): EAGVAQSPRYKIIEKRQSVAFWCNPISGHATLYWYQQILGQGPKLLIQFQNNGVVDDSQLPKDRFSAERLKGVDSTLKIQPAKLEDSAVYLCASSFWRDEVEQYFGPGTRLTVT.

J is TRBJ2-3 and V is TRBV29-1, with 7 bases fitting TRBD2. Losses at the gene ends were 0 bases for V and 1 base for J; bases not matched to a gene: 4. Looked up from germline, CDR1 is SQVTM and CDR2 is ANQGSEA. The CDR3 is 15 amino acids. CDR3 coding DNA: TGCAGCGTTGAAGATCGGGGGGACGGCACAGATACGCAGTATTTT. Amino acids: CSVEDRGDGTDTQYF.

This clone has a handful of counts. V and J are TRBV4-1 and TRBJ2-1; weak D call: TRBD1 (5 bases). The CDR3 length is 12 residues. Germline-derived CDR1 and CDR2 are MGHRA and YSYEKL. Trimming stripped 7 bases from V and 6 bases from J, with 10 bases between. This chain's CDR3 is CASIPGANEQFF. The CDR3 bases are TGCGCCAGCATACCTGGGGCCAATGAGCAGTTCTTC.

This chain links TRBV7-9 with TRBJ2-3, with D unresolved. This CDR3 comprises 14 residues. The V and J ends lost 2 bases and 3 bases respectively, with 9 bases between them. The germline CDR1 and CDR2 sequences are SEHNR and FQNEAQ (reference sequence). The chain's CDR3 is CASSLSRPTDTQYF. In DNA, the CDR3 is TGTGCCAGCAGCTTAAGCCGTCCGACAGATACGCAGTATTTT.

V usage is TRBV2 and J usage is TRBJ2-5; D call uncertain. The CDR3 length is 11 residues. Germline V lookup: CDR1 SNHLY, CDR2 FYNNEI. V was trimmed by 8 bases and J by 2 bases, leaving 6 bases between them. CDR3 protein: CASLTQETQYF. CDR3 sequence (DNA): TGTGCCAGCCTGACTCAAGAGACCCAGTACTTC.

This clone was detected once. The chain carries TRBV18 and TRBJ2-7, with TRBD2 identical over 9 bases. This CDR3 spans 15 amino acids. Per germline, CDR1 KGHSH and CDR2 LQKENI. V lost 2 bases to trimming and J lost 7 bases; unmatched junction nucleotides: 9. The CDR3 nucleotides are TGTGCCAGCTCACCAACGCCTAGCGGGACGGGTGAGCAGTACTTC. This encodes CASSPTPSGTGEQYF. The full variable domain, its missing parts supplied by reference TRBV18 and TRBJ2-7, is NAGVMQNPRHLVRRRGQEARLRCSPMKGHSHVYWYRQLPEEGLKFMVYLQKENIIDESGMPKERFSAEFPKEGPSILRIQQVVRGDSAAYFCASSPTPSGTGEQYFGPGTRLTVT.

This clone was counted once. The V gene is TRBV20-1, the J gene TRBJ2-7; D is ambiguous. The germline gives CDR1 DFQATT, CDR2 SNEGSKA (reference sequence). V was pared by 2 bases and J by 3 bases, with 5 bases between. There are 11 residues in the CDR3. CDR3 sequence reads: CSARLDYEQYF. As DNA, the CDR3 is TGCAGTGCTAGACTAGACTACGAGCAGTACTTC.

The chain uses TRBV6-1 and TRBJ2-3; D remains ambiguous. V was cut by 4 bases and J by 2 bases, with 19 bases left in between. This CDR3 contains 17 residues. CDR1 and CDR2 from the germline V gene are MNHNS and SASEGT. The CDR3 DNA sequence: TGTGCCAGCAGTGTATCGATTAGGGCCATCTACACAGATACGCAGTATTTT. Translating it yields CASSVSIRAIYTDTQYF.

This clone appeared once. The chain joins TRBV7-8 to TRBJ1-1, with D possibly matching TRBD1 (5 bases). This CDR3 is built from 16 residues. Germline lookup yields CDR1 SGHVS and CDR2 FQNEAQ. V was shortened by 1 base and J by 1 base, with 13 bases between the two germline ends. CDR3 nucleotides: TGTGCCAGCAGCTTAGATCCGGGACTTTCGAACACTGAAGCTTTCTTT. It translates to CASSLDPGLSNTEAFF.

J is TRBJ2-2 and V is TRBV6-1; D call uncertain. The CDR3 has 14 amino acids. Trimming removed 2 bases from V and 8 bases from J, with 12 bases in between. Germline V gene sequence: CDR1 MNHNS, CDR2 SASEGT. CDR3 residues: CASSEIGDLGELFF. The CDR3 region has the DNA TGTGCCAGCAGTGAAATTGGGGATTTGGGGGAGCTGTTTTTT.

V usage is TRBV27 and J usage is TRBJ1-5; TRBD1 might be the D (6 bases). The CDR3 is 15 residues long. V lost 2 bases and J lost 6, with 14 bases in between. CDR1 is MNHEY and CDR2 is SMNVEV in the germline V gene (reference sequence). Here the CDR3 reads CASSLGARGFQPQHF. The CDR3 region has the DNA TGTGCCAGCAGTTTAGGAGCCAGGGGATTTCAGCCCCAGCATTTT.

The V call is TRBV30, the J call TRBJ2-2; either TRBD1 or TRBD2 may supply D (5 bases each). CDR3 length: 16 amino acids. Per the germline V gene, CDR1 is GTSNPN and CDR2 is SVGIG (reference sequence). V shed 0 bases and J shed 4 bases, with 15 bases lying between them. CDR3 residues: CAWSVWGRGLTGELFF. Written as DNA, the CDR3 is TGTGCCTGGAGTGTATGGGGGAGAGGTCTCACCGGGGAGCTGTTTTTT. Drawing the rest from reference TRBV30 and TRBJ2-2, the complete variable domain is SQTIHQWPATLVQPVGSPLSLECTVEGTSNPNLYWYRQAAGRGLQLLFYSVGIGQISSEVPQNLSASRPQDRQFILSSKKLLLSDSGFYLCAWSVWGRGLTGELFFGEGSRLTVL.